This is a list of T cell receptor beta chains from one sample in a study of cytomegalovirus exposure and HLA in healthy donors. Profiled with immunoSEQ multiplex PCR; TCRdb holds only in-frame clones, not every one. The repertoire includes fewer than 250,000 clones, over 70% of them detected once, and around 1.6% sits in the top ten. The specimen was PBMCs. These receptors came from a woman younger than 35 in good health and CMV-seronegative. Both conserved end residues are part of each CDR3. The D gene is left open where the match is weak. Part of the rows lack a size; the others show once, few, many or a class for expanded clones.

V: TRBV28
J: TRBJ1-2
D: NA
length: 15
size: NA
CDR3: CASEGGGDGGNGYTF
DNA: TGTGCCAGTGAAGGAGGCGGGGACGGGGGGAATGGCTACACCTTC

V: TRBV19
J: TRBJ1-1
D: NA
length: 12
size: NA
CDR3: CASSIGGFEAFF
DNA: TGTGCCAGTAGTATTGGGGGGTTTGAAGCTTTCTTT

V: TRBV5-1
J: TRBJ2-7
D: TRBD2
length: 14
size: NA
CDR3: CASPQGGYSYEQYF
DNA: TGCGCCAGCCCCCAGGGAGGGTACTCCTACGAGCAGTACTTC

V: TRBV5-6
J: TRBJ2-1
D: NA
length: 18
size: once
CDR3: CASSWPHVTGKGYNEQFF
DNA: TGTGCCAGCAGCTGGCCGCACGTAACGGGAAAAGGTTACAATGAGCAGTTCTTC

V: TRBV28
J: TRBJ1-1
D: NA
length: 13
size: few
CDR3: CASTRLSNTEAFF
DNA: TGTGCCAGCACTCGTCTATCGAACACTGAAGCTTTCTTT

V: TRBV7-9
J: TRBJ2-2
D: NA
length: 16
size: NA
CDR3: CASSLRQGGNTGELFF
DNA: TGTGCCAGCAGCTTAAGGCAGGGGGGCAACACCGGGGAGCTGTTTTTT

V: TRBV10-1
J: TRBJ2-7
D: TRBD1
length: 13
size: NA
CDR3: CASSAGGSYEQYF
DNA: TGCGCCAGCAGTGCAGGGGGCTCCTACGAGCAGTACTTC

V: TRBV7-9
J: TRBJ1-4
D: TRBD1
length: 17
size: once
CDR3: CASSHPPDRAIGEKLFF
DNA: TGTGCCAGCAGCCACCCTCCGGACAGGGCGATTGGTGAAAAACTGTTTTTT

V: TRBV7-9
J: TRBJ1-1
D: NA
length: 14
size: NA
CDR3: CASSSSGLHTEAFF
DNA: TGTGCCAGCAGCTCCTCAGGGTTGCACACTGAAGCTTTCTTT

V: TRBV11-2
J: TRBJ1-2
D: NA
length: 14
size: NA
CDR3: CASSLDRANYGYTF
DNA: TGTGCCAGCAGCTTAGACAGGGCTAACTATGGCTACACCTTC

V: TRBV5-1
J: TRBJ1-1
D: TRBD1
length: 15
size: once
CDR3: CASSGQGPTGTEAFF
DNA: TGCGCCAGCAGCGGACAGGGGCCGACCGGTACTGAAGCTTTCTTT

V: TRBV19
J: TRBJ1-1
D: NA
length: 15
size: NA
CDR3: CASSIIRTGNTEAFF
DNA: TGTGCCAGTAGTATAATAAGGACTGGTAACACTGAAGCTTTCTTT

V: TRBV27
J: TRBJ1-1
D: NA
length: 14
size: NA
CDR3: CASRPGHLNTEAFF
DNA: TGTGCCAGCAGGCCGGGACACTTGAACACTGAAGCTTTCTTT

V: TRBV5-6
J: TRBJ2-2
D: NA
length: 16
size: NA
CDR3: CASSLGTGRVTGELFF
DNA: TGTGCCAGCAGCTTGGGAACAGGGCGGGTTACCGGGGAGCTGTTTTTT

V: TRBV7-2
J: TRBJ1-1
D: NA
length: 13
size: few
CDR3: CASSSQGHTEAFF
DNA: TGTGCCAGCAGCTCGCAGGGGCACACTGAAGCTTTCTTT

V: TRBV10-2
J: TRBJ2-2
D: TRBD1
length: 14
size: few
CDR3: CASSRTGDTGELFF
DNA: TGCGCCAGCAGCCGGACAGGGGACACCGGGGAGCTGTTTTTT

V: TRBV9
J: TRBJ2-7
D: NA
length: 14
size: NA
CDR3: CASSVDRAPYEQYF
DNA: TGTGCCAGCAGCGTAGACAGGGCACCCTACGAGCAGTACTTC

V: TRBV2
J: TRBJ1-5
D: NA
length: 16
size: NA
CDR3: CASTVSPRGPNQPQHF
DNA: TGTGCCAGCACCGTATCCCCTCGAGGTCCCAATCAGCCCCAGCATTTT

V: TRBV5-4
J: TRBJ2-1
D: TRBD1
length: 15
size: NA
CDR3: CASSLDRGTYNEQFF
DNA: TGTGCCAGCAGCTTGGACAGGGGGACCTACAATGAGCAGTTCTTC

V: TRBV5-1
J: TRBJ2-3
D: NA
length: 16
size: NA
CDR3: CASSFLNRERTDTQYF
DNA: TGCGCCAGCAGCTTCCTAAACAGAGAACGCACAGATACGCAGTATTTT

V: TRBV7-9
J: TRBJ1-1
D: TRBD1
length: 15
size: NA
CDR3: CASSLQGRLDTEAFF
DNA: TGTGCCAGCAGCCTACAGGGGAGGCTGGACACTGAAGCTTTCTTT

V: TRBV4-3
J: TRBJ2-1
D: NA
length: 16
size: once
CDR3: CASSQKKGGAYNEQFF
DNA: TGCGCCAGCAGCCAAAAAAAAGGCGGGGCCTACAATGAGCAGTTCTTC

V: TRBV19
J: TRBJ2-1
D: TRBD1
length: 18
size: once
CDR3: CASSTRQGGTSSYNEQFF
DNA: TGTGCCAGTAGTACAAGACAGGGTGGTACGAGCTCCTACAATGAGCAGTTCTTC

V: TRBV6-1
J: TRBJ1-5
D: TRBD1
length: 19
size: few
CDR3: CASSEGVGGHSYSNQPQHF
DNA: TGTGCCAGCAGTGAAGGTGTAGGGGGCCACAGCTATAGCAATCAGCCCCAGCATTTT

V: TRBV28
J: TRBJ1-4
D: NA
length: 15
size: NA
CDR3: CASTDPEGANEKLFF
DNA: TGTGCCAGCACCGACCCTGAGGGGGCTAATGAAAAACTGTTTTTT

V: TRBV6-4
J: TRBJ2-3
D: TRBD2
length: 16
size: NA
CDR3: CASSDSSGGAADTQYF
DNA: TGTGCCAGCAGTGACTCGAGCGGGGGGGCCGCAGATACGCAGTATTTT

V: TRBV4-1
J: TRBJ2-5
D: TRBD1
length: 17
size: NA
CDR3: CASSQENTGTGGETQYF
DNA: TGCGCCAGCAGCCAAGAAAACACCGGGACAGGGGGAGAGACCCAGTACTTC

V: TRBV6-6
J: TRBJ1-4
D: NA
length: 13
size: NA
CDR3: CATAGATNEKLFF
DNA: TGTGCCACAGCGGGGGCAACTAATGAAAAACTGTTTTTT

V: TRBV19
J: TRBJ2-7
D: TRBD1
length: 13
size: NA
CDR3: CASSWDRVNEQYF
DNA: TGTGCCAGTTCGTGGGACAGGGTAAACGAGCAGTACTTC

V: TRBV25-1
J: TRBJ1-3
D: NA
length: 15
size: NA
CDR3: CASSEEGFSGNTIYF
DNA: TGTGCCAGCAGTGAAGAGGGATTCTCTGGAAACACCATATATTTT

V: TRBV10-1
J: TRBJ2-3
D: NA
length: 14
size: NA
CDR3: CASSVEGDTNTQYF
DNA: TGCGCCAGCAGTGTTGAGGGGGATACAAATACGCAGTATTTT

V: TRBV6-5
J: TRBJ2-7
D: NA
length: 13
size: NA
CDR3: CASSQPESYEQYF
DNA: TGTGCCAGCAGCCAACCGGAGTCCTACGAGCAGTACTTC

V: TRBV28
J: TRBJ1-3
D: NA
length: 13
size: few
CDR3: CASSLTAGNTIYF
DNA: TGTGCCAGCAGTTTAACAGCTGGAAACACCATATATTTT

V: TRBV27
J: TRBJ1-4
D: TRBD1
length: 15
size: NA
CDR3: CTSSFTGTGNEKLFF
DNA: TGTACCAGCAGTTTTACCGGGACAGGGAATGAAAAACTGTTTTTT

V: TRBV19
J: TRBJ2-5
D: TRBD2
length: 17
size: NA
CDR3: CASSIETSGSFGETQYF
DNA: TGTGCCAGTAGTATCGAGACTAGCGGGAGTTTTGGCGAGACCCAGTACTTC

V: TRBV10-3
J: TRBJ2-5
D: TRBD1
length: 11
size: NA
CDR3: CATGTVETQYF
DNA: TGTGCCACCGGGACAGTCGAGACCCAGTACTTC

V: TRBV15
J: TRBJ1-2
D: NA
length: 14
size: NA
CDR3: CATSRETTNYGYTF
DNA: TGTGCCACCAGCAGAGAGACAACTAACTATGGCTACACCTTC

V: TRBV23-1
J: TRBJ2-1
D: TRBD2
length: 16
size: NA
CDR3: CASSRLAGETYNEQFF
DNA: TGCGCCAGCAGTCGACTAGCGGGAGAGACCTACAATGAGCAGTTCTTC

V: TRBV2
J: TRBJ1-6
D: TRBD1
length: 14
size: NA
CDR3: CASSLRGQNSPLHF
DNA: TGTGCCAGCAGCCTCAGGGGGCAGAATTCACCCCTCCACTTT

V: TRBV2
J: TRBJ2-7
D: TRBD2
length: 15
size: NA
CDR3: CASNRLAGGNYEQYF
DNA: TGTGCCAGCAACAGACTAGCGGGAGGTAACTACGAGCAGTACTTC

V: TRBV19
J: TRBJ2-7
D: NA
length: 12
size: NA
CDR3: CASGRPGYEQYF
DNA: TGTGCCAGCGGACGTCCAGGGTACGAGCAGTACTTC

V: TRBV13
J: TRBJ2-3
D: TRBD2
length: 16
size: once
CDR3: CASSLLAGGPADTQYF
DNA: TGTGCCAGCAGCTTATTAGCGGGGGGGCCCGCAGATACGCAGTATTTT

V: TRBV2
J: TRBJ2-7
D: NA
length: 12
size: NA
CDR3: CASTKISYEQYF
DNA: TGTGCCAGCACTAAAATCTCCTACGAGCAGTACTTC

V: TRBV18
J: TRBJ2-5
D: TRBD1
length: 14
size: NA
CDR3: CASSRQGIQETQYF
DNA: TGTGCCAGCTCAAGACAGGGGATTCAAGAGACCCAGTACTTC